This T cell receptor (beta chain) was profiled in a study of shared clonotypes between healthy human individuals. Study-wide context: The donor pool was made up of two women and a few men aged 18 to 49.

For every subset, genomic DNA was evenly distributed across several immunoSEQ plates. Loaded into unsorted PBMC replicate PCRs was approximately 270 ng DNA, 30,000 to 35,000 T cell genomes. Per the study methods: Sequence data from immunoSEQ were junction-only and lacked quality scores; consequently, filtering differed. TCRdb's table, derived via immunoSEQ multiplex PCR, lists solely in-frame clones and lacks some. The V and J calls and clone size were taken over from that table, and D and trimming were inferred from the DNA. Of more than 450,000 clones in the sample, 79% were seen once. As regards this clone: The sample contains more than one DNA sequence encoding this CDR3.

Trimming stripped 6 bases from V and 4 bases from J, with 7 bases between. CDR3 length: 12 amino acids. The V gene's germline CDR1 is MNHEY and CDR2 SMNVEV (reference sequence). The receptor comes from a woman in her forties in good health. Some clones in this sample may be carry-over from other donors' samples. The sample consisted of PBMCs. The V call is TRBV27, the J call TRBJ1-5; D remains unclear. The CDR3 sequence: CASSPLNQPQHF. CDR3 in DNA: TGTGCCAGCAGCCCTCTTAATCAGCCCCAGCATTTT.